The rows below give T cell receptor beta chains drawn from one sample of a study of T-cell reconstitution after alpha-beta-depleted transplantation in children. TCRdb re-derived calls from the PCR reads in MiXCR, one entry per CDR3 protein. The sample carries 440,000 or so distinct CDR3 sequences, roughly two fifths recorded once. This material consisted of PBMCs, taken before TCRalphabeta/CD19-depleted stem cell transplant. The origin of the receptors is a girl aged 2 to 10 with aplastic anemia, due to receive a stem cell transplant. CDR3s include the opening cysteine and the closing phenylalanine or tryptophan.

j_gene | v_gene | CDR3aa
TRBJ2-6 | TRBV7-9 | CATQSGNGANVLTF
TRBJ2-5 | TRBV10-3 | CAIRAGTVRPETQYF
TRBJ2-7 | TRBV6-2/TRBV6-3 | CASKGASGEQYF
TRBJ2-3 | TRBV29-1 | CSVRESTQYF
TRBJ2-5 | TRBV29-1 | CSVVPVAGAETQYF
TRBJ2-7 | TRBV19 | CASSGTYYEQYF
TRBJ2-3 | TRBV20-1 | CSLLAGATDTQYF
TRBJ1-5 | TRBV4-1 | CASSQRWADQPQHF
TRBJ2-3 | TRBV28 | CASTTSGDRTDTQYF
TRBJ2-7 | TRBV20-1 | CSAGDYSSYEQYF
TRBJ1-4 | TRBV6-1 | CASSHTGKDEKLFF
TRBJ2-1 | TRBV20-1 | CSVPPNNNEQFF
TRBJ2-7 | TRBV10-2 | CASSEPREQYF
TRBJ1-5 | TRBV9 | CASSSDGLSNQPQHF
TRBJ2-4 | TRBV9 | CASSPGQGDIQYF
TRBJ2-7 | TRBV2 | CASHGQGAQEQYF
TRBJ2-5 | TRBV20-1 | CSAPSLPIQETQYF
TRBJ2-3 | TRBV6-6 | CASRGQEEDTQYF
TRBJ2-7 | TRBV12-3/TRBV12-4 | CASRVNGAYEQYF
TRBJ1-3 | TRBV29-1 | CSARSGNTIYF
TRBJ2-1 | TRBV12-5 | CASGLVLGEQFF
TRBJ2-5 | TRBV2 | CASRLAGETQYF
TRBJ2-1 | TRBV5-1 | CASYGGGSNEQFF
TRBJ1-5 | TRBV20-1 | CSAPGVNSNQPQHF
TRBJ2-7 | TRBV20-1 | CSARGGRLTYEQYF
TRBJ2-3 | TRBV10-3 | CAISEGTSTTDTQYF
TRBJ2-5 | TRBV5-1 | CASSPALHETQSF
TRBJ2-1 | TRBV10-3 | CAISLSGSSYNEQFF